Each of the 17 T cell receptor beta chains below was sequenced from the same sample in a study of shared clonotypes between healthy human individuals. Naive CD8 cells, CD45RO-negative and positively selected for CCR7, excluded terminally differentiated effector memory CD45RA+ cells. Method: immunoSEQ multiplex PCR; TCRdb's copy keeps in-frame clones and lacks some. The profile shows about 2.1 million clones, about 93% of them singletons. The specimen was naive CD8+ T cells from PBMCs. These receptors all stem from a man younger than 35 in good health. Some clones in this sample may be carry-over from other donors' samples.

The chain uses TRBV5-1 and TRBJ2-1, with 12 bases that match TRBD1. The length of the CDR3 is 18 residues. J lost 2 bases, V lost 3 bases, and 9 bases had no gene match. The germline CDR1 and CDR2 sequences are SGHRS and YFSETQ. The chain's CDR3 is CASSSTSGTGGPYNEQFF. The DNA of the CDR3 is TGCGCCAGCAGCTCAACTTCCGGGACAGGGGGCCCCTACAATGAGCAGTTCTTC.

This chain uses TRBV9 with TRBJ2-2; TRBD2 aligns across 9 bases. The CDR3 covers 17 residues. V was clipped by 0 bases and J by 0 bases; unmatched bases: 3. CDR1 and CDR2 (germline): SGDLS, YYNGEE. The CDR3 DNA reads TGTGCCAGCAGCGTAGGGTCTAGCGGGACGAACACCGGGGAGCTGTTTTTT. It specifies CASSVGSSGTNTGELFF.

The chain couples TRBV21-1 to TRBJ2-2; TRBD2, the table's D call, lacks a check against the DNA. TRBV21-1 is a recognized pseudogene. This CDR3 has 16 amino acids. The CDR3 spells CASSKRGRVATGELFF. The CDR3 DNA reads TGTGCCAGCAGCAAAAGGGGGAGGGTGGCCACCGGGGAGCTGTTTTTT.

The CDR3 spells CASSFSSGNTIYF. CDR3 DNA sequence: TGTGCCAGCAGTTTTAGCTCTGGAAACACCATATATTTT. J is TRBJ1-3 and V is TRBV27; no clear D. Germline values: CDR1 MNHEY, CDR2 SMNVEV (reference sequence). V was shortened by 3 bases and J by 0 bases, with 3 bases between the two germline ends. The CDR3 sequence is 13 residues long.

This chain uses TRBV5-4 with TRBJ2-5; TRBD1 agrees at 8 bases. Germline V gene data show CDR1 as SGHNT and CDR2 as YYREEE (reference sequence). Trimming cost V 9 bases and J 2 bases; bases outside gene matches: 6. The CDR3 contains 13 residues. The CDR3: CANGQGGQETQYF. In nucleotides, the CDR3 is TGTGCCAACGGACAGGGAGGTCAAGAGACCCAGTACTTC.

Remarks on this clone: At the DNA level, this CDR3 is encoded by other sequences in the same sample as well. The chain carries TRBV7-9 and TRBJ2-3; D is unresolved. The germline gives CDR1 SEHNR, CDR2 FQNEAQ (reference sequence). There are 12 residues in the CDR3. Trimming removed 5 bases at V and 6 bases at J, with 9 bases between. In DNA, the CDR3 is TGTGCCAGCAGCCCCCTGGGGGATACGCAGTATTTT. This gives the protein CASSPLGDTQYF.

The chain carries TRBV28 and TRBJ1-5; the D is unclear. The germline CDR1 and CDR2 sequences are MDHEN and SYDVKM. V was shortened by 7 bases and J by 2 bases, with 18 bases between the two germline ends. This CDR3 spans 16 amino acids. CDR3 DNA: TGTGCCAGCACCACGAGGGCTATTCTCCGCAATCAGCCCCAGCATTTT. It encodes CASTTRAILRNQPQHF.

This clone came up a few times. The chain employs TRBV25-1 and TRBJ1-1; D is undetermined. The CDR3 consists of 13 residues. The V gene lost 0 bases and the J gene lost 0 bases, with 2 bases spanning the gap. CDR1 MGHDK and CDR2 SYGVNS come from the germline V gene. This chain's CDR3 is CASSEYMNTEAFF. The DNA for the CDR3 is TGTGCCAGCAGTGAATATATGAACACTGAAGCTTTCTTT.

CDR3 DNA sequence: TGCGCCAGCAGCTTGGATGCCGGGACTAGCGGGAGAGACTCCTACGAGCAGTACTTC. It encodes CASSLDAGTSGRDSYEQYF. The V and J genes are TRBV5-1 and TRBJ2-7; 14 bases map to TRBD2. There are 19 residues in the CDR3. Germline values: CDR1 SGHRS, CDR2 YFSETQ. Trimming took 0 bases from V and 0 from J; bases not matched to a gene: 8.

The chain carries TRBV7-9 and TRBJ1-5; D call uncertain. V dropped 0 bases and J dropped 4 bases, with 7 bases sitting between them. This CDR3 has 14 amino acids. Germline lookup yields CDR1 SEHNR and CDR2 FQNEAQ (reference sequence). This CDR3 reads CASSLAGWNQPQHF. CDR3 nucleotide sequence: TGTGCCAGCAGCTTAGCAGGGTGGAATCAGCCCCAGCATTTT. Supplemented by reference TRBV7-9 and TRBJ1-5, the full variable domain reads DTGVSQNPRHKITKRGQNVTFRCDPISEHNRLYWYRQTLGQGPEFLTYFQNEAQLEKSRLLSDRFSAERPKGSFSTLEIQRTEQGDSAMYLCASSLAGWNQPQHFGDGTRLSIL.

The J gene is TRBJ2-3, the V gene TRBV7-3, with TRBD2 matching over 13 bases. The CDR3 sequence is 18 residues long. V was pared by 0 bases and J by 3 bases, with 6 bases of the junction left unmatched. Per the germline V gene, CDR1 is SGHTA and CDR2 is FQGTGA. The CDR3 sequence: CASSLTPGTSGKTDTQYF. For the CDR3, the DNA is TGTGCCAGCAGCTTAACTCCCGGGACTAGCGGGAAGACAGATACGCAGTATTTT.

This clone was seen only once. The V gene is TRBV13, the J gene TRBJ2-6; TRBD1 matches at 9 bases. This CDR3 is built from 17 residues. Germline-derived CDR1 and CDR2 are PRHDT and FYEKMQ (reference sequence). J was trimmed by 0 bases and V by 5 bases; bases with no gene match: 5. CDR3 DNA: TGTGCCAGCAGCCAGTTGGACAGGGGCTCTGGGGCCAACGTCCTGACTTTC. Amino acids: CASSQLDRGSGANVLTF.

The chain is built from TRBV6-5 and TRBJ2-1, with 13 bases that match TRBD2. The J segment lost 9 bases and the V segment lost 10 bases, leaving 12 bases of the junction unmatched. CDR3 length equals 15 residues. Per germline, CDR1 MNHEY and CDR2 SVGAGI. CDR3 in amino acids: CATSPGLAGAGEQFF. For the CDR3, the DNA is TGTGCCACCTCACCTGGACTAGCGGGAGCAGGTGAGCAGTTCTTC.

This clone was seen a single time. The rearrangement joins TRBV7-9 to TRBJ1-4; no firm D call. CDR1 is SEHNR and CDR2 is FQNEAQ in the germline V gene (reference sequence). This CDR3 spans 17 amino acids. Between the trimmed V and J ends, which lost 1 base and 8 bases, there was a span of 20 bases. The CDR3 sequence is CASSLVLTGLPGEKLFF. In DNA, the CDR3 is TGTGCCAGCAGCTTAGTATTGACGGGTCTCCCGGGAGAAAAACTGTTTTTT.

The V call is TRBV7-9, the J call TRBJ1-2; D call uncertain. The germline gives CDR1 SEHNR, CDR2 FQNEAQ (reference sequence). Between the trimmed V and J ends, which lost 5 bases and 4 bases, there was a span of 14 bases. This CDR3 contains 14 residues. In DNA form, the CDR3 reads TGTGCCAGCAGCCCAGGACTTTACTCCTATGGCTACACCTTC. Translation: CASSPGLYSYGYTF.

Written as DNA, the CDR3 is TGTGCCAGCAGCGATAGCGGGAGGGCGGGCACAGATACGCAGTATTTT. Translation: CASSDSGRAGTDTQYF. J is TRBJ2-3 and V is TRBV9, with 11 bases that match TRBD2. Germline assignment: CDR1 SGDLS and CDR2 YYNGEE. This CDR3 contains 16 residues. Losses at the gene ends were 3 bases for V and 1 base for J; bases not matched to a gene: 4.

The chain carries TRBV27 and TRBJ1-2, with 10 bases identical to TRBD1. CDR3 size: 14 residues. Germline lookup yields CDR1 MNHEY and CDR2 SMNVEV (reference sequence). J was trimmed by 5 bases and V by 8 bases; bases with no gene match: 8. The CDR3 nucleotides read TGTGCCAGCGGCCGGGACAGGGGTTTTTATGGCTACACCTTC. Protein product: CASGRDRGFYGYTF.